Below, 11 T cell receptor beta chains from the same sample are listed, as sequenced in a study of cytomegalovirus exposure and HLA in healthy donors. Sequencing was performed with immunoSEQ multiplex PCR; in TCRdb, only in-frame clones are kept and a portion is missing. The table has under 200,000 clones, about 81% seen once. Material for sequencing was PBMCs. These receptor sequences come from a woman aged 30 to 39 in good health and CMV-seronegative.

This clone was seen a single time. The V and J genes are TRBV2 and TRBJ1-5; D possibly corresponds to TRBD1 (6 bases). The CDR3 consists of 16 residues. Germline CDR1 reads SNHLY; CDR2 reads FYNNEI. The V gene lost 4 bases and the J gene lost 4 bases, with 17 bases spanning the gap. Written as DNA, the CDR3 is TGTGCCAGCAGTGTTCTTCCGACAGGCAAAAATCAGCCCCAGCATTTT. Its protein is CASSVLPTGKNQPQHF.

V is TRBV19 and J is TRBJ1-5; tentative D call: TRBD1 (5 bases). With 3 bases removed from V and 3 bases from J, the gap between germline ends came to 9 bases. Germline V gives CDR1 LNHDA, CDR2 SQIVND (reference sequence). The CDR3 spans 14 residues. In DNA form, the CDR3 reads TGTGCCAGTAGTATGGGGACTATCAATCAGCCCCAGCATTTT. It is translated as CASSMGTINQPQHF. Supplemented by reference TRBV19 and TRBJ1-5, the full variable domain reads DGGITQSPKYLFRKEGQNVTLSCEQNLNHDAMYWYRQDPGQGLRLIYYSQIVNDFQKGDIAEGYSVSREKKESFPLTVTSAQKNPTAFYLCASSMGTINQPQHFGDGTRLSIL.

The chain uses TRBV18 and TRBJ2-7; 9 bases are a match to TRBD1. Trimming took 2 bases from V and 3 from J; bases not matched to a gene: 2. Germline CDR1 is KGHSH and CDR2 is LQKENI. The CDR3 spans 14 residues. The CDR3 bases are TGTGCCAGCTCACCAACAGGGGGCCACTACGAGCAGTACTTC. Its translation: CASSPTGGHYEQYF.

This chain connects TRBV5-4 to TRBJ2-7; maybe TRBD1 (8 bases). The CDR3 is made up of 14 amino acids. Germline CDR1 and CDR2: SGHNT and YYREEE (reference sequence). V was pared by 5 bases and J by 8 bases, with 20 bases between. CDR3 region: CASRPTGGAFQQYF. CDR3 bases: TGTGCCAGCAGGCCAACAGGGGGGGCTTTCCAGCAGTACTTC.

The genes are TRBV6-5 and TRBJ1-1, with 9 bases aligning to TRBD1. CDR3 length: 14 residues. Germline CDR1 and CDR2: MNHEY and SVGAGI. The trim removed 6 bases at V and 5 bases at J, leaving 7 bases unmatched. CDR3 in amino acids: CASRNRGLGTEAFF. As DNA, the CDR3 is TGTGCCAGCAGAAACAGGGGGCTGGGGACTGAAGCTTTCTTT.

The chain has TRBV11-2 and TRBJ1-5, with a possible D match to TRBD1 (5 bases). Trimming cost V 5 bases and J 6 bases, with 17 bases left between them. CDR1 and CDR2 from the germline V gene are SGHAT and FQNNGV. CDR3 length equals 15 residues. The CDR3 DNA reads TGTGCCAGCAGCCAGACTCCCGGGGGAGGTCAGCCCCAGCATTTT. Amino acids: CASSQTPGGGQPQHF.

The chain combines TRBV7-8 with TRBJ2-3, with a weak D call TRBD1 (5 bases). The CDR3 has 14 residues. Germline CDR1 reads SGHVS; CDR2 reads FQNEAQ. Trimming left V 1 base short and J 2 bases short, with 7 bases between. The CDR3: CASSLGQITDTQYF. Written as DNA, the CDR3 is TGTGCCAGCAGCTTAGGACAGATCACAGATACGCAGTATTTT. Based on the CDR3 plus reference TRBV7-8 and TRBJ2-3, the full variable domain is GAGVSQSPRYKVAKRGQDVALRCDPISGHVSLFWYQQALGQGPEFLTYFQNEAQLDKSGLPSDRFFAERPEGSVSTLKIQRTQQEDSAVYLCASSLGQITDTQYFGPGTRLTVL.

J is TRBJ2-3 and V is TRBV5-6, with D perhaps TRBD1 (5 bases). Germline V gene data show CDR1 as SGHDT and CDR2 as YYEEEE. The CDR3 extends over 15 amino acids. V lost 2 bases, J lost 1 base, and 11 bases lay in between. CDR3 nucleotide sequence: TGTGCCAGCAGCTTTTGGACACAGGGCACAGATACGCAGTATTTT. Translated: CASSFWTQGTDTQYF. Complete variable domain (other parts from reference TRBV5-6 and TRBJ2-3): DAGVTQSPTHLIKTRGQQVTLRCSPKSGHDTVSWYQQALGQGPQFIFQYYEEEERQRGNFPDRFSGHQFPNYSSELNVNALLLGDSALYLCASSFWTQGTDTQYFGPGTRLTVL.

V is TRBV27 and J is TRBJ2-1; D is possibly TRBD2 (5 bases). Germline CDR1 MNHEY, CDR2 SMNVEV (reference sequence). V lost 3 bases and J 4 bases, leaving 13 bases between the germline ends. The CDR3 totals 15 residues. The CDR3 DNA reads as TGTGCCAGCAGTTTGATCGCGGGCCATTACAATGAGCAGTTCTTC. Its translation is CASSLIAGHYNEQFF.

The V call is TRBV29-1, the J call TRBJ2-7, with no clear D. Germline V gives CDR1 SQVTM, CDR2 ANQGSEA. Trimming took 7 bases from V and 3 from J, leaving 10 bases between them. The CDR3 extends over 11 amino acids. CDR3 DNA: TGCAGCGCGTCGCGCGGCTACGAGCAGTACTTC. Its protein product is CSASRGYEQYF.

This clone came up many times. The chain combines TRBV6-1 with TRBJ2-5, with D possibly TRBD2 on 5 matching bases. CDR3 length equals 15 residues. Looked up from germline, CDR1 is MNHNS and CDR2 is SASEGT. V was clipped by 2 bases and J by 5 bases, with 15 bases between them. CDR3: CASSELVLATETQYF. The DNA for the CDR3 is TGTGCCAGCAGTGAACTGGTATTAGCGACCGAGACCCAGTACTTC.